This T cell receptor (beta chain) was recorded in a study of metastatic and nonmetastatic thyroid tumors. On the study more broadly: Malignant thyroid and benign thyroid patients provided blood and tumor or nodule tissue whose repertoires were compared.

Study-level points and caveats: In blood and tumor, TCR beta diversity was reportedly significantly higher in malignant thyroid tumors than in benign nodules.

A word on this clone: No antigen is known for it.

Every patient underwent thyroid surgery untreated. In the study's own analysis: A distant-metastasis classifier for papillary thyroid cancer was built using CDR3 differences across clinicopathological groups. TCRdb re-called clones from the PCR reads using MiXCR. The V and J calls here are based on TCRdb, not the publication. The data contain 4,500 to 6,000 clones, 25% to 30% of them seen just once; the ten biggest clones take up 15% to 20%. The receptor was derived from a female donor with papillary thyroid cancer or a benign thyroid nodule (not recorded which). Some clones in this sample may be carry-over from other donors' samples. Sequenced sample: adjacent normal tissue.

The CDR3 region is CASSSLQGYEQYF. The CDR3 coding sequence is TGTGCCAGCAGTTCCCTACAGGGTTACGAGCAGTACTTC. The gene calls are TRBV6-6 and TRBJ2-7; possible D gene TRBD1, 6 bases. CDR3 length: 13 residues. Per the germline V gene, CDR1 is MNHNY and CDR2 is SVGAGI (reference sequence). Trimming took 4 bases from V and 4 from J, leaving 11 bases between them.